The 15 T cell receptor beta chains reported below all come from one sample, sequenced in a study of monozygotic twins with inflammatory bowel disease. TCRdb derives one entry per CDR3 protein from the 5' RACE reads, leaving out DNA. The table for this sample gives approximately 200,000 distinct CDR3 sequences. The sample was blood. The receptors originated from a human donor with ulcerative colitis or Crohn's disease, or a healthy co-twin of an affected twin (not recorded which).

The chain links TRBV2 to TRBJ2-2. This CDR3 contains 11 residues. The germline gives CDR1 SNHLY, CDR2 FYNNEI. The chain's CDR3 is CASRKAGELFF. Complete variable domain (other parts from reference TRBV2 and TRBJ2-2): EPEVTQTPSHQVTQMGQEVILRCVPISNHLYFYWYRQILGQKVEFLVSFYNNEISEKSEIFDDQFSVERPDGSNFTLKIRSTKLEDSAMYFCASRKAGELFFGEGSRLTVL.

This sequence joins TRBV18 and TRBJ1-3; TCRdb selects TRBD1, and the lack of DNA leaves this call unchecked. This CDR3 has 16 amino acids. CDR1 is KGHSH, CDR2 LQKENI, per germline. CDR3 in amino acids: CASSPNEGYPGNTIYF.

This rearrangement joins TRBV2 to TRBJ1-1; the D call of TRBD1 rests on TCRdb alone, since no DNA is present to check it. CDR1 SNHLY and CDR2 FYNNEI come from the germline V gene. The CDR3 loop spans 14 amino acids. CDR3: CASSEGGRNTEAFF. The full variable domain, completed using reference TRBV2 and TRBJ1-1, is EPEVTQTPSHQVTQMGQEVILRCVPISNHLYFYWYRQILGQKVEFLVSFYNNEISEKSEIFDDQFSVERPDGSNFTLKIRSTKLEDSAMYFCASSEGGRNTEAFFGQGTRLTVV.

CDR3 sequence reads: CASSLVSSSYNEQFF. The rearrangement uses TRBV5-1 and TRBJ2-1. The CDR3 is 15 residues long. Germline CDR1 SGHRS, CDR2 YFSETQ. Variable domain in full (rest from reference TRBV5-1 and TRBJ2-1): KAGVTQTPRYLIKTRGQQVTLSCSPISGHRSVSWYQQTPGQGLQFLFEYFSETQRNKGNFPGRFSGRQFSNSRSEMNVSTLELGDSALYLCASSLVSSSYNEQFFGPGTRLTVL.

V gene TRBV5-4 combines with J gene TRBJ2-3; TCRdb reports TRBD2, a call that lacks DNA to check it against. CDR3 length: 16 residues. Germline lookup yields CDR1 SGHNT and CDR2 YYREEE (reference sequence). The CDR3: CASSLGGLGSTDTQYF.

This chain's CDR3 is CSARVGQTQETQYF. The rearrangement links TRBV20-1 to TRBJ2-5; absent DNA, TCRdb's TRBD1 call cannot be checked. The CDR3 runs to 14 residues. CDR1 and CDR2 (germline): DFQATT, SNEGSKA (reference sequence).

The chain couples TRBV6-5 to TRBJ1-6; TCRdb names TRBD1, which stays unverified in the absence of DNA. This CDR3 spans 16 amino acids. CDR1 MNHEY and CDR2 SVGAGI come from the germline V gene. This CDR3 is CASSYSPGGRDSPLHF.

The chain uses TRBV6-1 and TRBJ1-6; the D call from TCRdb, TRBD1, cannot be confirmed without DNA. Germline V gene lookup returns CDR1 MNHNS and CDR2 SASEGT. The CDR3 covers 14 residues. The CDR3 region is CASRPRADNSPLHF.

The chain couples TRBV6-5 to TRBJ1-3; TCRdb's D gene call, TRBD1, goes unchecked for lack of DNA. Looked up from germline, CDR1 is MNHEY and CDR2 is SVGAGI. This CDR3 has 13 amino acids. The chain's CDR3 is CASRQGGGNTIYF.

The rearrangement uses TRBV12-3 or TRBV12-4 and TRBJ1-2. The CDR3 length is 11 residues. The CDR3 loop is CASSLWESYTF.

The rearrangement links TRBV10-2 to TRBJ1-5; the TRBD1 assignment by TCRdb is unverifiable without DNA. The CDR3 has 12 residues. In germline, CDR1 is WSHSY, CDR2 SAAADI. CDR3 in amino acids: CASRQGNQPQHF.

V and J are TRBV5-1 and TRBJ2-1; with no DNA, the TCRdb D assignment of TRBD1 cannot be verified. This CDR3 spans 15 amino acids. Germline CDR1 reads SGHRS; CDR2 reads YFSETQ. This CDR3 is CASSLGQGGSNEQFF.

The chain links TRBV25-1 to TRBJ2-5. Germline lookup yields CDR1 MGHDK and CDR2 SYGVNS. The CDR3 sequence is 12 residues long. The CDR3 sequence is CASSDYRETQYF.

The CDR3 protein is CAWSEMSGLSYNEQFF. J is TRBJ2-1 and V is TRBV30; the TCRdb D gene call, TRBD2, has no DNA to confirm it. This CDR3 region has 16 residues. CDR1 is GTSNPN and CDR2 is SVGIG in the germline V gene (reference sequence).

The rearrangement uses TRBV19 and TRBJ2-7; TCRdb indicates TRBD1, and absent DNA this call remains unverified. Germline-derived CDR1 and CDR2 are LNHDA and SQIVND (reference sequence). The CDR3 has 15 residues. CDR3 loop: CASSDRGQITYEQYF.